This T cell receptor beta chain was sequenced for a study of blood T cell repertoires in COVID-19. The wider study: Sites across the United States, Italy and Spain contributed samples from acute and convalescent COVID-19. PBMCs, B-cell-depleted T cells, or T cells were the source of the cDNA or gDNA that made up the material.

Produced via immunoSEQ multiplex PCR; TCRdb's table is partial and in-frame only. The sample records 270,000 or so clones, approximately 85% being singletons. Germline V gene lookup returns CDR1 SGHRS and CDR2 YFSETQ. The CDR3 consists of 15 residues. With 1 base clipped from V and 4 bases from J, the junction kept 5 bases outside the gene matches. J is TRBJ2-3 and V is TRBV5-1, with 8 nucleotides matching TRBD2. This clonotype originated in a human donor in a cohort sampled during active COVID-19. Source material: peripheral blood. CDR3 protein: CASSLLLADPDTQYF. DNA for the CDR3: TGCGCCAGCAGCTTGTTACTAGCGGACCCAGATACGCAGTATTTT.